The T cell receptor beta chain described here comes from a study of cytomegalovirus exposure and HLA in healthy donors. Notes on the study in general: In a later analysis, TCR beta V- and J-gene trimming showed a link to a missense DCLRE1C variant. Among TCR beta chains, those listed as cytomegalovirus-associated numbered approximately 150.

About this clone: Its specificity is unknown.

Trimming removed 5 bases from V and 4 bases from J, with 8 bases in between. The CDR3 is made up of 12 amino acids. Germline CDR1 SGHNT, CDR2 YENEEA. PCR primers comprised 60 Vbeta and 13 Jbeta primers. Data came from immunoSEQ multiplex PCR; TCRdb stores just in-frame clones and leaves some out. The sample yields some 140,000 clones, around 70% seen once. The sequencing sample was made of PBMCs. The chain couples TRBV11-3 to TRBJ1-1; a weak D match, TRBD1 (6 bases). The TCR sequence derives from a man aged 25 to 45 in good health and CMV-seronegative. CDR3 sequence reads: CASSTGSTEAFF. The DNA of the CDR3 is TGTGCCAGCAGCACAGGGTCCACTGAAGCTTTCTTT.